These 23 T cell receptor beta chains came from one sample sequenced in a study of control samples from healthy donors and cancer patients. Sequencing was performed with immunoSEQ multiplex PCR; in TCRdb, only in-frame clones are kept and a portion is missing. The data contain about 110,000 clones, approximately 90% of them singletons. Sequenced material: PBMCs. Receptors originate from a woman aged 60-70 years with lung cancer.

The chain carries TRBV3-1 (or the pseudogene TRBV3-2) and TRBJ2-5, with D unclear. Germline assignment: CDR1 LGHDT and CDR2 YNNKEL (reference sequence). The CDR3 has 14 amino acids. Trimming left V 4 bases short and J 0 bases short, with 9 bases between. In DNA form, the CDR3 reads TGTGCCAGCAGCCCGACCACGCACCAAGAGACCCAGTACTTC. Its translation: CASSPTTHQETQYF.

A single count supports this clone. The CDR3 nucleotides are TGTGCCAGCAGCCCAGGACAGGTGCGCACTGAAGCTTTCTTT. Its translation is CASSPGQVRTEAFF. This chain joins TRBV7-2 and TRBJ1-1; TRBD1 matches 7 bases. This CDR3 spans 14 amino acids. The germline gives CDR1 SGHTA, CDR2 FQGNSA. Trimming removed 5 bases from V and 4 bases from J; junction bases left unmatched: 7.

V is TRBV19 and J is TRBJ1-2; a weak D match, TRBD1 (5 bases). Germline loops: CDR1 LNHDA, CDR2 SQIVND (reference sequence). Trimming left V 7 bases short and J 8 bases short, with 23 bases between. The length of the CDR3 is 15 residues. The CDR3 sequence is CASTTGTLTPGGYTF. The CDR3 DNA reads TGTGCCAGTACCACCGGGACTCTAACGCCCGGGGGCTACACCTTC.

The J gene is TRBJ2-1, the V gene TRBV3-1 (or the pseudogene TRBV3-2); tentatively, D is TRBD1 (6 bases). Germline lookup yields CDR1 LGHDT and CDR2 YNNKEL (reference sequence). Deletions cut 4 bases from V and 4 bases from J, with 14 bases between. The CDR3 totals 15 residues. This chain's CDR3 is CASSRTGTSYNEQFF. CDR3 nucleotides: TGTGCCAGCAGCCGTACAGGGACCTCTTACAATGAGCAGTTCTTC.

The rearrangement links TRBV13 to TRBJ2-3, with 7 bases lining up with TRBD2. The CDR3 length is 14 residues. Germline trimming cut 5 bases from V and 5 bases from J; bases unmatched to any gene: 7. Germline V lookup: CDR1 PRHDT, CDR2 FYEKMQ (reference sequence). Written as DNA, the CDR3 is TGTGCCAGCAGCCCTCCTAGCGGCGGAGATACGCAGTATTTT. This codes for CASSPPSGGDTQYF.

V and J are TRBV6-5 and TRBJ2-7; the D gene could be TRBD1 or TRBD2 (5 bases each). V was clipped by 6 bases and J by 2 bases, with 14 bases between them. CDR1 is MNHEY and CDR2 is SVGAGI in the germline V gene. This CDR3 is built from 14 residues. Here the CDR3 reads CASSVPGPTYEQYF. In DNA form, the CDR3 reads TGTGCCAGCAGCGTCCCGGGACCGACCTACGAGCAGTACTTC.

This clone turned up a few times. The CDR3 coding sequence is TGTGCCAGCAGACAGGGGCTTGGTGGCTACACCTTC. This gives the protein CASRQGLGGYTF. The genes are TRBV25-1 and TRBJ1-2; 7 bases agree with TRBD1. Germline V gives CDR1 MGHDK, CDR2 SYGVNS. The length of the CDR3 is 12 residues. V lost 6 bases and J lost 7; bases outside the gene matches: 5.

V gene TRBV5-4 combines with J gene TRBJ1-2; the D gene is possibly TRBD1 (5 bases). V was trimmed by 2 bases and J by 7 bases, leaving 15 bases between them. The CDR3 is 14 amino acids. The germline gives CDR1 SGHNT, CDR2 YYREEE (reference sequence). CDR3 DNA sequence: TGTGCCAGCAGCTTTAGGGGCGCGGATGCTGGCTACACCTTC. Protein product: CASSFRGADAGYTF.

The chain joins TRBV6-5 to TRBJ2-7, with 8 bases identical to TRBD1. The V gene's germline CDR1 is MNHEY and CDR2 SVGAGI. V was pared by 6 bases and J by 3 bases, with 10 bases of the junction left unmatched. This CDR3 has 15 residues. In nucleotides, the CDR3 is TGTGCCAGCAGCGGGAGTGACAGGGGCGTCTACGAGCAGTACTTC. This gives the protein CASSGSDRGVYEQYF.

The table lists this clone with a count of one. Written as DNA, the CDR3 is TGTGCCAGCAGCTTAGCGCAGGGAAGTGAAAAACTGTTTTTT. Protein sequence: CASSLAQGSEKLFF. The genes are TRBV7-2 and TRBJ1-4; possibly TRBD1 for D (5 bases). Trimming took off 0 bases at V and 7 bases at J, with 9 bases between the two ends. Germline V gene lookup returns CDR1 SGHTA and CDR2 FQGNSA. The CDR3 extends over 14 amino acids.

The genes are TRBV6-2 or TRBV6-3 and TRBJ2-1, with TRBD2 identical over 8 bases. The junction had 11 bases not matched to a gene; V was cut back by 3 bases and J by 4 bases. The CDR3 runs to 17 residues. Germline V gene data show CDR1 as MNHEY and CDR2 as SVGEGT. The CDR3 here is CASSYPPYGGEYNEQFF. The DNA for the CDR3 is TGTGCCAGCAGTTATCCCCCTTACGGGGGGGAATACAATGAGCAGTTCTTC.

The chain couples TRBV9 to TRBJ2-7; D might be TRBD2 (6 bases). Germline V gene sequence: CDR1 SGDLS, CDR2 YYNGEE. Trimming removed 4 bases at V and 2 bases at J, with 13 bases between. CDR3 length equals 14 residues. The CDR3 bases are TGTGCCAGCAGCTTAGCTAGCGATCCCTACGAGCAGTACTTC. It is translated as CASSLASDPYEQYF.

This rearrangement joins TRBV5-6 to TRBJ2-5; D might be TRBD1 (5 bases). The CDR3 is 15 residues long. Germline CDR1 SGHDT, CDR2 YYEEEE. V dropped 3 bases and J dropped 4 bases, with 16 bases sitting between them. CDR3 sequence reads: CASSSLDSQGETQYF. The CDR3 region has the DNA TGTGCCAGCAGCTCCCTCGACAGCCAGGGAGAGACCCAGTACTTC.

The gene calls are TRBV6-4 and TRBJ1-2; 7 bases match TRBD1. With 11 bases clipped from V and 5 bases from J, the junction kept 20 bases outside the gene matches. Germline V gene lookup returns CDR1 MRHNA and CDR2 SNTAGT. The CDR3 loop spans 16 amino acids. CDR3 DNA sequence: TGTGCCGGGCCGCTCGGGACAGTTCGCTTTCGGTATGGCTACACCTTC. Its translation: CAGPLGTVRFRYGYTF.

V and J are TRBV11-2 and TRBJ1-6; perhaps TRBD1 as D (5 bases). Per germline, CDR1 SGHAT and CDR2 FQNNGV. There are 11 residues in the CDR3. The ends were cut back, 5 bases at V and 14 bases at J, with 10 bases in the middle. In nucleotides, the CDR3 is TGTGCCAGCAGCCTCCCAGGGACCCTCCACTTT. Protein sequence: CASSLPGTLHF.

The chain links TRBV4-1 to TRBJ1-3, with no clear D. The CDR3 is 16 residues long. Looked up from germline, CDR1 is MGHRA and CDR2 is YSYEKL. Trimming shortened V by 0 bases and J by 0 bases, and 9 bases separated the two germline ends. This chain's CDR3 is CASSQERLSSGNTIYF. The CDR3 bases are TGCGCCAGCAGCCAAGAACGGCTGTCCTCTGGAAACACCATATATTTT.

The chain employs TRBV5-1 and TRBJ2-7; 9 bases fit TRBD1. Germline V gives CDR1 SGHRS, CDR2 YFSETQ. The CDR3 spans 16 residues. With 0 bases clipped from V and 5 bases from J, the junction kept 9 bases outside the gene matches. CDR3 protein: CASSLAPGTGRNEQYF. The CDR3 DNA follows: TGCGCCAGCAGCTTGGCCCCAGGGACAGGGAGAAACGAGCAGTACTTC.

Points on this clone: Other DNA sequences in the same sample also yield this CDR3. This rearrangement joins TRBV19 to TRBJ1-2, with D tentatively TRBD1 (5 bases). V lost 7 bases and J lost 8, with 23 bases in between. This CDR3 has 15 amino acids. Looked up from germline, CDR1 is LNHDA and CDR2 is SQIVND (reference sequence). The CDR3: CASNDSPHPTYGYTF. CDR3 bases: TGTGCCAGTAACGACAGTCCCCATCCTACCTACGGCTACACCTTC. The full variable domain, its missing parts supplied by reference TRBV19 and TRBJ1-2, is DGGITQSPKYLFRKEGQNVTLSCEQNLNHDAMYWYRQDPGQGLRLIYYSQIVNDFQKGDIAEGYSVSREKKESFPLTVTSAQKNPTAFYLCASNDSPHPTYGYTFGSGTRLTVV.

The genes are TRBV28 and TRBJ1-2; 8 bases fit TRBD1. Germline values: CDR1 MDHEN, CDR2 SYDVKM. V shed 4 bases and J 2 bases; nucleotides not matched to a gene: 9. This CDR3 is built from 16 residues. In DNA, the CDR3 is TGTGCCAGCAGTTCACTAACAGGGGGAGGGAACTATGGCTACACCTTC. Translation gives CASSSLTGGGNYGYTF.

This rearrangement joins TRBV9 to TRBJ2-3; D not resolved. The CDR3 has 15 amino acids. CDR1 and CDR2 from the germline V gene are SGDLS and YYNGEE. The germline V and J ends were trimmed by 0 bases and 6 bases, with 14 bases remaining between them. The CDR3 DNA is TGTGCCAGCAGCGTAGCGGCGGATACTTGGGATACGCAGTATTTT. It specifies CASSVAADTWDTQYF.

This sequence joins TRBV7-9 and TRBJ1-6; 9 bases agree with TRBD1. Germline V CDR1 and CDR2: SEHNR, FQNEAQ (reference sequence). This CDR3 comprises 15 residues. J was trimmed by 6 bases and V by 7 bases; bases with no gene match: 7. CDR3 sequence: CASTGTGSPNSPLHF. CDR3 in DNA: TGTGCCAGCACCGGGACAGGGAGCCCTAATTCACCCCTCCACTTT.

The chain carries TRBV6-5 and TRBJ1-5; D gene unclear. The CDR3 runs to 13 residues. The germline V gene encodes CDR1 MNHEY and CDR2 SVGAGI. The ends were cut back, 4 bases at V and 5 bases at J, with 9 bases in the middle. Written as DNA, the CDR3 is TGTGCCAGCAGTTCGACCGTAGATCAGCCCCAGCATTTT. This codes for CASSSTVDQPQHF.

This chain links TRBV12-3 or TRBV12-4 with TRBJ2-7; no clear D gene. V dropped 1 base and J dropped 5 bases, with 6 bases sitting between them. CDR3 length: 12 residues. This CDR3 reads CASSLGVNEQYF. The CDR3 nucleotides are TGTGCCAGCAGTTTAGGAGTGAACGAGCAGTACTTC.